This TCR beta chain comes out of a study of Tregs in tolerant kidney transplant recipients. General study results and limits: The most relevant donor-specific Treg TCRbeta repertoire apparently came from expansion with activated donor B cells. The small number of patients limits these findings pending further validation.

Germline CDR1 MGHRA, CDR2 YSYEKL. There are 13 residues in the CDR3. V was cut by 0 bases and J by 8 bases, with 10 bases left in between. Unstimulated Tregs (CD4+CD25+CD127-) and CD4+CD25- non-Tregs were sorted from PBMCs. Clones were sequenced by immunoSEQ multiplex PCR, and TCRdb holds only the in-frame ones, with some missing. Here the sample spans around 230,000 clones, about 80% being singletons. Remarks on this clone: The antigen is not known.

This TCR was sampled from a human donor in good health. Material for sequencing was CD4+ T cells from blood. J is TRBJ1-2 and V is TRBV4-1, with D hard to call. CDR3 nucleotides: TGCGCCAGCAGCCAAGATATAAGCCTCGGCTACACCTTC. It codes for CASSQDISLGYTF.